One and the same sample provided the 12 T cell receptor beta chains below, sequenced in a study of cytomegalovirus exposure and HLA in healthy donors. The primer mix had 60 Vbeta and 13 Jbeta primers. Profiling relied on immunoSEQ multiplex PCR, and the TCRdb table lists in-frame clones only, not all of them. This table holds roughly 200,000 clones, around 76% found once. The specimen sequenced was PBMCs. The receptors shown here come from a man aged 25 to 45 in good health and CMV-seronegative.

This clone was picked up one time. The gene calls are TRBV6-1 and TRBJ1-3; 10 nucleotides agree with TRBD1. Losses at the gene ends were 7 bases for V and 7 bases for J; bases not matched to a gene: 4. CDR3 length: 13 amino acids. Per the germline V gene, CDR1 is MNHNS and CDR2 is SASEGT. The DNA of the CDR3 is TGTGCCAGCATCGGGACAGGGGTCAACACCATATATTTT. This codes for CASIGTGVNTIYF.

The rearrangement uses TRBV5-1 and TRBJ1-2; 7 bases align to TRBD1. The CDR3 sequence is 14 residues long. Germline V gives CDR1 SGHRS, CDR2 YFSETQ. Germline trimming cut 4 bases from V and 1 base from J; bases unmatched to any gene: 4. The CDR3 loop reads CASSGQDSNYGYTF. The CDR3 bases are TGCGCCAGCAGCGGACAGGACAGTAACTATGGCTACACCTTC.

This clone was seen once. This chain joins TRBV6-6 and TRBJ2-7, with TRBD1 as a possible D gene (5 bases). CDR3 size: 14 residues. The V and J ends lost 2 bases and 2 bases respectively, with 10 bases between them. The germline CDR1 and CDR2 sequences are MNHNY and SVGAGI (reference sequence). DNA for the CDR3: TGTGCCAGCAGTTACCCCAGGGCTCCCTACGAGCAGTACTTC. Translation: CASSYPRAPYEQYF.

This clone appeared a few times. This chain joins TRBV19 and TRBJ1-1; 7 bases are a match to TRBD1. This CDR3 spans 14 amino acids. Trimming removed 5 bases from V and 7 bases from J; junction bases left unmatched: 10. CDR1 and CDR2 from the germline V gene are LNHDA and SQIVND (reference sequence). The CDR3 sequence is CASSYLTGTGEAFF. CDR3 nucleotide sequence: TGTGCCAGTAGTTACCTGACAGGGACGGGTGAAGCTTTCTTT. Filled out from reference TRBV19 and TRBJ1-1, the complete variable domain reads DGGITQSPKYLFRKEGQNVTLSCEQNLNHDAMYWYRQDPGQGLRLIYYSQIVNDFQKGDIAEGYSVSREKKESFPLTVTSAQKNPTAFYLCASSYLTGTGEAFFGQGTRLTVV.

In DNA form, the CDR3 reads TGTGCCAGCAGTCTATTCCACAGGGGACAAAACTATGGCTACACCTTC. Protein: CASSLFHRGQNYGYTF. The V and J genes are TRBV28 and TRBJ1-2, with TRBD1 matching 7 bases. V shed 5 bases, J shed 2 bases, and the junction held 11 bases outside the gene matches. Per the germline V gene, CDR1 is MDHEN and CDR2 is SYDVKM. The CDR3 covers 16 residues.

This clone has a single count. The chain is built from TRBV19 and TRBJ2-3; TRBD1 matches at 8 bases. The germline CDR1 and CDR2 sequences are LNHDA and SQIVND (reference sequence). V lost 9 bases and J lost 2; bases outside the gene matches: 4. This CDR3 contains 13 residues. The CDR3 loop reads CASLGQVTDTQYF. In nucleotides, the CDR3 is TGTGCCAGCCTGGGACAGGTCACAGATACGCAGTATTTT.

This clone has a handful of counts. The CDR3 bases are TGTGCCACGAGGCAGGGGGCAAGCGCCGGGGAGCTGTTTTTT. Translation gives CATRQGASAGELFF. This rearrangement joins TRBV6-5 to TRBJ2-2; 8 nucleotides align to TRBD1. Germline V gene sequence: CDR1 MNHEY, CDR2 SVGAGI. V lost 10 bases and J lost 6; bases outside the gene matches: 10. The CDR3 extends over 14 amino acids.

This clone has only one observation. J is TRBJ2-2 and V is TRBV5-1; the match to TRBD2 covers 14 bases. After removal of 4 bases from V and 1 base from J, the junction contained 3 bases not matched to a gene. The length of the CDR3 is 17 residues. CDR1 is SGHRS and CDR2 is YFSETQ in the germline V gene. The CDR3 DNA reads TGCGCCAGCAGCGGAGGGACTAGCGGGAGGAACACCGGGGAGCTGTTTTTT. Its translation is CASSGGTSGRNTGELFF.

The V call is TRBV28, the J call TRBJ1-3; D unresolved. This CDR3 contains 14 residues. V was clipped by 3 bases and J by 3 bases, with 9 bases between them. CDR1 and CDR2 (germline): MDHEN, SYDVKM. CDR3 region: CASSFRGNGNTIYF. As DNA, the CDR3 is TGTGCCAGCAGTTTTCGGGGTAATGGAAACACCATATATTTT.

This clone was seen a single time. The chain combines TRBV6-4 with TRBJ2-1; 10 positions match TRBD1. Germline CDR1 MRHNA, CDR2 SNTAGT. The J segment lost 6 bases and the V segment lost 2 bases, leaving 4 bases of the junction unmatched. This CDR3 is 15 amino acids long. The CDR3 loop is CASSDGTGEINEQFF. In DNA form, the CDR3 reads TGTGCCAGCAGTGACGGGACAGGGGAAATCAATGAGCAGTTCTTC.

This clone turned up a few times. The gene calls are TRBV18 and TRBJ1-4, with a weak D call TRBD1 (6 bases). The CDR3 is 14 residues long. Germline V gene data show CDR1 as KGHSH and CDR2 as LQKENI. Trimming left V 2 bases short and J 7 bases short, with 11 bases between. The CDR3 loop is CASSPGGASEKLFF. CDR3 in DNA: TGTGCCAGCTCACCAGGGGGGGCGAGTGAAAAACTGTTTTTT.

The V gene is TRBV7-9, the J gene TRBJ2-7; D perhaps matches TRBD1 (6 bases). This CDR3 has 12 residues. Trimming shortened V by 5 bases and J by 5 bases, and 10 bases separated the two germline ends. Germline-derived CDR1 and CDR2 are SEHNR and FQNEAQ (reference sequence). CDR3 DNA sequence: TGTGCCAGCAGCCGAAGGGGGAACGAGCAGTACTTC. Protein: CASSRRGNEQYF.